This is a list of T cell receptor beta chains from one sample in a study of T cell responses to AZD1222 COVID-19 vaccine. Assay: immunoSEQ multiplex PCR; the TCRdb copy retains only in-frame clones and omits some. The data contain some 180,000 clones, almost 95% of them seen just once; the ten biggest clones take up 1% to 1.5%. The sample consisted of peripheral blood, taken on day 0 of AZD1222 vaccination. The receptors stem from an adult in good health. The CDR3 runs from the conserved cysteine through the conserved F or W. D genes are given only for firm matches. For some rows the clone size is stated as once, few or many, or as a class when expanded; others skip it.

NA	TRBV7-8	TRBJ2-7	11	NA	CASSSPYEQYF	TGTGCCAGCAGCTCACCCTACGAGCAGTACTTC
NA	TRBV18	TRBJ1-4	12	NA	CASSPRNEKLFF	TGTGCCAGCTCACCGAGGAACGAAAAACTGTTTTTT
NA	TRBV3-1/TRBV3-2	TRBJ2-7	15	TRBD2	CASSPRGTGGYEQYF	TGTGCCAGCAGTCCAAGAGGAACGGGGGGGTACGAGCAGTACTTC
NA	TRBV2	TRBJ1-6	14	NA	CASSPRTPDSPLHF	TGTGCCAGCAGTCCGCGGACCCCGGATTCACCCCTCCACTTT
once	TRBV7-2	TRBJ1-3	15	NA	CASSLFGGNGNTIYF	TGTGCCAGCAGCTTATTCGGGGGGAATGGAAACACCATATATTTT
NA	TRBV19	TRBJ1-2	12	NA	CASCGGYDGYTF	TGTGCCAGTTGTGGGGGATACGATGGCTACACCTTC
NA	TRBV4-1	TRBJ1-2	13	NA	CASSSTLIYGYTF	TGCGCCAGCAGCAGTACACTAATCTATGGCTACACCTTC
NA	TRBV6-5	TRBJ2-7	14	TRBD1	CASSFGQGVDEQYF	TGTGCCAGCAGTTTCGGACAGGGGGTGGACGAGCAGTACTTC
NA	TRBV4-2	TRBJ1-2	12	NA	CASSSDTYGYTF	TGTGCCAGCAGCTCAGACACCTATGGCTACACCTTC
NA	TRBV6-5	TRBJ2-7	10	NA	CASKSATSHF	TGTGCCAGCAAGTCAGCGACTAGTCATTTC
NA	TRBV19	TRBJ1-5	13	NA	CATRRDPNQPQHF	TGTGCCACCAGACGGGACCCCAATCAGCCCCAGCATTTT
NA	TRBV3-1/TRBV3-2	TRBJ1-2	14	NA	CASSQVQGGDGYTF	TGTGCCAGCAGCCAAGTCCAGGGCGGTGATGGCTACACCTTC
NA	TRBV27	TRBJ1-5	15	NA	CASMKSPGGNQPQHF	TGTGCCAGCATGAAATCCCCCGGGGGCAATCAGCCCCAGCATTTT
once	TRBV5-1	TRBJ1-3	15	NA	CASSKDGSSGNTIYF	TGCGCCAGCAGCAAGGACGGTAGCTCTGGAAACACCATATATTTT
NA	TRBV6-6	TRBJ2-3	16	TRBD2	CASSGTSGGYTDTQYF	TGTGCCAGCAGCGGGACTAGCGGGGGCTACACAGATACGCAGTATTTT
NA	TRBV11-2	TRBJ2-7	15	NA	CASSLVLGIAYEQYF	TGTGCCAGCAGCTTAGTGCTTGGCATAGCCTACGAGCAGTACTTC
NA	TRBV10-3	TRBJ2-2	14	NA	CAISGQGGAGELFF	TGTGCCATCAGTGGCCAGGGGGGGGCCGGGGAGCTGTTTTTT
NA	TRBV5-6	TRBJ1-6	15	NA	CASSFVTGVNSPLHF	TGTGCCAGCAGCTTCGTCACAGGAGTGAATTCACCCCTCCACTTT
NA	TRBV5-1	TRBJ2-3	17	NA	CASSRTGGPSGTDTQYF	TGCGCCAGCAGCCGGACGGGGGGCCCCTCGGGCACAGATACGCAGTATTTT
NA	TRBV28	TRBJ1-5	15	NA	CASSLDMGNNQPQHF	TGTGCCAGCAGTTTGGACATGGGGAACAATCAGCCCCAGCATTTT